This T cell receptor (beta chain) was recovered during a study of chemoradiotherapy in HPV16-positive cancers. Study outcomes and limitations: HPV-responsive T-cell expansion during chemoradiotherapy was linked to improved recurrence-free survival in HPV16-positive patients. During treatment, candidate HPV-specific clones and E7-related motifs expanded in tumor.

Method: immunoSEQ multiplex PCR; TCRdb's copy keeps in-frame clones and lacks some. The sample has around 17,000 clones; about two thirds are singletons. Of note for this clone: Its target is unknown.

The CDR3 has 13 amino acids. The germline V gene encodes CDR1 SGHNT and CDR2 YYREEE (reference sequence). Trimming shortened V by 4 bases and J by 5 bases, and 12 bases separated the two germline ends. The sequencing here drew on tumor tissue, taken from a patient who underwent chemoradiotherapy. The source is a human donor with HPV-associated anogenital cancer. The chain employs TRBV5-4 and TRBJ1-1, with D maybe TRBD1 (5 bases). CDR3 loop: CASSAQRGTEAFF. Written as DNA, the CDR3 is TGTGCCAGCAGCGCCCAAAGGGGAACTGAAGCTTTCTTT.